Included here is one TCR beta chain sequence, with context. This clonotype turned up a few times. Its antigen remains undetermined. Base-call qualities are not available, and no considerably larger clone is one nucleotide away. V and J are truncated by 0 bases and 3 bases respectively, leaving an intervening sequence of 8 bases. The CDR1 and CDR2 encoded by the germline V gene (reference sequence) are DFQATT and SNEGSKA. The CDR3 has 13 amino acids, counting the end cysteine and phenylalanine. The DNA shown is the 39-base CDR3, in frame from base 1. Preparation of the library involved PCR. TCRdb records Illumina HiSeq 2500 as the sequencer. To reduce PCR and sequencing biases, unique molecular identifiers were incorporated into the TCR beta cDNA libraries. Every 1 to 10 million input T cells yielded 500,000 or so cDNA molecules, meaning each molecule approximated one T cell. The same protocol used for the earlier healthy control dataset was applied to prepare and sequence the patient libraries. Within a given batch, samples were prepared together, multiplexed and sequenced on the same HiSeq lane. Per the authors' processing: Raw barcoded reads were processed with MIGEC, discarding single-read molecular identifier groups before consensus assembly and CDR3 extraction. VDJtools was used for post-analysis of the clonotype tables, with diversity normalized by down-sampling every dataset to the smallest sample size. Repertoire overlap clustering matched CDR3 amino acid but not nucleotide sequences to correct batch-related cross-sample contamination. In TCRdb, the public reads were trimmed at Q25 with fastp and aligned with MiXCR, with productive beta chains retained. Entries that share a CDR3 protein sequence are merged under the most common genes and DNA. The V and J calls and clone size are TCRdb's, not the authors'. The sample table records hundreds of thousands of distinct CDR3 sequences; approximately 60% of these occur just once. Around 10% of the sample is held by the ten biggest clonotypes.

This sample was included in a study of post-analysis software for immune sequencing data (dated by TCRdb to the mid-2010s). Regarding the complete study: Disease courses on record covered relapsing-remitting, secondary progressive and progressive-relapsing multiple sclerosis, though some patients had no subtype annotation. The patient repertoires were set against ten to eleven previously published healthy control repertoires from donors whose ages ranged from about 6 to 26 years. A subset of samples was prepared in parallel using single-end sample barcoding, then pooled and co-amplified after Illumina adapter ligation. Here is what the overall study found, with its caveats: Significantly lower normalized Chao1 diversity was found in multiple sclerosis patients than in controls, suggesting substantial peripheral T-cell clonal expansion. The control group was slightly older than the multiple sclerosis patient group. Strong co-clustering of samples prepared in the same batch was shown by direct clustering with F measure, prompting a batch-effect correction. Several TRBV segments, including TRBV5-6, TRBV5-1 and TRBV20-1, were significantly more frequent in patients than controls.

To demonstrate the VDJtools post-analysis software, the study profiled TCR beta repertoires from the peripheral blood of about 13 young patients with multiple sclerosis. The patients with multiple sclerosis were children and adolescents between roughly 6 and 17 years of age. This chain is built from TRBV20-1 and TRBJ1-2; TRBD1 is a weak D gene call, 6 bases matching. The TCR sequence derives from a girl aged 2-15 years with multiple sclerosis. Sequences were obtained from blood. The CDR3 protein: CSAREDRDYGYTF. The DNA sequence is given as TGCAGTGCTAGAGAGGACAGAGACTATGGCTACACCTTC.